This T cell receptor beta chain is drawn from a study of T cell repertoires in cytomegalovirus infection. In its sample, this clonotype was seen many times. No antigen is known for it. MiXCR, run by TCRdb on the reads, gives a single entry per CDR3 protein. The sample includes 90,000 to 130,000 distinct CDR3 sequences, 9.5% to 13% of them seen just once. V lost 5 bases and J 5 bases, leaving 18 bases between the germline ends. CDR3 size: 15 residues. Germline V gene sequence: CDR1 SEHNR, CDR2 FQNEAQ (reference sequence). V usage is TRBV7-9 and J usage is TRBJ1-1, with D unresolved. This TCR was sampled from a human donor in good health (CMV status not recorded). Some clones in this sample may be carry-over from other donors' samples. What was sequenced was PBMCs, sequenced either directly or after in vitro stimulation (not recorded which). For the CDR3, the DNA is TGTGCCAGCAGCAAATCGACCAGCGTGAGGACTGAAGCTTTCTTT. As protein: CASSKSTSVRTEAFF.